This T cell receptor (beta chain) was recovered during a study of chronic HIV infection and antiretroviral therapy (dated by TCRdb to 2013 to 2016). The V end gives up 0 bases and the J end 0 bases, leaving 2 bases in the junction not matched to a gene. CDR1 is given as SGDLS and CDR2 as YYNGEE, both from the germline V gene. Spanning cysteine to phenylalanine, the CDR3 consists of 16 amino acids. Only the CDR3 part of the read is kept: 48 bases, read in frame from the first base. Library construction relied on 5' RACE. Sequenced on an Illumina MiSeq. TCRdb ran its own pipeline on the public reads, namely fastp trimming at Q25 and MiXCR clone calling, and kept in-frame beta chains. Each CDR3 protein appears once, grouped with its most common genes and DNA. Present in this sample are around 31,000 distinct CDR3 sequences, more than 7.5% of which were seen just once. About 2.4% of the sample comes from the top ten.

This clonotype was picked up many times. The antigen this receptor binds is unknown. Per-nucleotide qualities are absent, and no much larger clonotype sits a single base away. The TCR comes from an adult who had HIV and had not received antiretroviral therapy, or was an uninfected healthy control (not recorded which). In this chain, TRBV9 is recombined with TRBJ2-4; TRBD2 matches 8 bases in the middle. Sequencing used peripheral blood. The bases read TGTGCCAGCAGCGTAGGCGGGGGGCTAGCCAAAAACATTCAGTACTTC. Translated, this is CASSVGGGLAKNIQYF.